The 28 T cell receptor beta chains below all came from one sample that was sequenced in a study of graft-versus-host responses after intestinal transplantation. These receptors lack a known antigen. Clones were read by immunoSEQ multiplex PCR, and TCRdb kept only the in-frame ones, dropping some. The sample has under 150,000 clones, about 93% seen once. The sequencing here drew on unstimulated CD4+ T cells sorted from spleen or lymph node cells, taken before intestinal transplant. Source of these receptors: a human donor who received an intestinal transplant.

This clone showed up just once. This rearrangement joins TRBV4-2 to TRBJ2-7, with 8 bases that match TRBD1. This CDR3 contains 14 residues. After removal of 4 bases from V and 1 base from J, the junction contained 3 bases not matched to a gene. From germline, CDR1 is LGHNA and CDR2 YNFKEQ. The CDR3 nucleotides read TGTGCCAGCAGCCCCGGACAGGGATCCTACGAGCAGTACTTC. Translating gives CASSPGQGSYEQYF.

The V gene is TRBV28, the J gene TRBJ1-5, with D possibly TRBD1 on 6 matching bases. CDR3 length: 15 residues. Trimming left V 5 bases short and J 0 bases short, with 11 bases between. Germline CDR1 is MDHEN and CDR2 is SYDVKM. The CDR3 loop reads CASSPTGYSNQPQHF. The CDR3 bases are TGTGCCAGCAGTCCGACAGGTTATAGCAATCAGCCCCAGCATTTT.

The chain couples TRBV10-3 to TRBJ2-1; 11 bases are a match to TRBD2. V was pared by 7 bases and J by 6 bases, with 8 bases of the junction left unmatched. This CDR3 spans 15 amino acids. Germline CDR1 ENHRY, CDR2 SYGVKD. The CDR3 sequence is CAINVGLAGGNEQFF. CDR3 sequence (DNA): TGTGCCATCAATGTGGGCCTAGCGGGAGGCAATGAGCAGTTCTTC.

The chain links TRBV10-3 to TRBJ2-7, with 10 bases lining up with TRBD1. Germline CDR1 ENHRY, CDR2 SYGVKD. V trimming: 5 bases; J trimming: 3 bases; junction bases outside the gene matches: 7. The CDR3 consists of 15 residues. The CDR3 loop reads CAISNRDRGGYEQYF. The CDR3 DNA reads TGTGCCATCAGTAACCGGGACAGGGGAGGCTACGAGCAGTACTTC.

The chain employs TRBV4-2 and TRBJ1-1; D uncertain. Germline V gene sequence: CDR1 LGHNA, CDR2 YNFKEQ. The CDR3 length is 13 residues. Trimming pared 0 bases from V and 4 bases from J, leaving 6 bases between. The CDR3 DNA reads as TGTGCCAGCAGCCAAGACGGGGTCACTGAAGCTTTCTTT. Translating it yields CASSQDGVTEAFF.

The chain combines TRBV15 with TRBJ2-7; D unclear. V was shortened by 0 bases and J by 3 bases, with 6 bases between the two germline ends. Looked up from germline, CDR1 is LNHNV and CDR2 is YYDKDF (reference sequence). The CDR3 consists of 13 residues. The CDR3 protein is CATSRDRSYEQYF. The CDR3 region has the DNA TGTGCCACCAGCAGAGATAGAAGCTACGAGCAGTACTTC.

The chain carries TRBV10-3 and TRBJ2-7, with TRBD2 matching over 13 bases. Germline lookup yields CDR1 ENHRY and CDR2 SYGVKD. The CDR3 has 16 residues. V lost 4 bases and J lost 8; bases outside the gene matches: 11. CDR3 residues: CAISVGLAGPFKQQYF. The DNA for the CDR3 is TGTGCCATCAGTGTGGGACTAGCGGGGCCCTTTAAGCAGCAGTACTTC.

The chain recombines TRBV6-1 with TRBJ1-2; 8 bases agree with TRBD1. V lost 10 bases to trimming and J lost 4 bases; unmatched junction nucleotides: 8. The CDR3 has 13 residues. CDR1 is MNHNS, CDR2 SASEGT, per germline. This CDR3 is CATSPDRAYGYTF. CDR3 in DNA: TGTGCCACCTCCCCGGACAGGGCCTATGGCTACACCTTC.

The V call is TRBV28, the J call TRBJ2-5; D gene unclear. TRBJ2-7 explains the end of the DNA better; the J call may be wrong. The CDR3 totals 13 residues. Germline lookup yields CDR1 MDHEN and CDR2 SYDVKM. The CDR3 nucleotides read TGTGCCAGCAGCCCTCCACCAGTGGGCGAGCAGTACTTC. Translated, it gives CASSPPPVGEQYF.

J is TRBJ2-1 and V is TRBV2; a weak D match, TRBD2 (6 bases). Germline loops: CDR1 SNHLY, CDR2 FYNNEI. Trimming stripped 6 bases from V and 0 bases from J, with 12 bases between. The CDR3 is 15 residues long. The CDR3 region has the DNA TGTGCCAGCAGCCGGGACTCCGGCTCCTACAATGAGCAGTTCTTC. Encoded protein: CASSRDSGSYNEQFF.

The rearrangement joins TRBV6-5 to TRBJ1-2, with D unresolved. With 11 bases removed from V and 6 bases from J, the gap between germline ends came to 22 bases. There are 14 residues in the CDR3. Germline values: CDR1 MNHEY, CDR2 SVGAGI. The CDR3 sequence is CAVGTPPTLHGYTF. CDR3 DNA: TGTGCCGTCGGCACCCCCCCTACTCTACATGGCTACACCTTC.

The rearrangement joins TRBV6-6 to TRBJ2-1; D is unclear. CDR1 is MNHNY, CDR2 SVGAGI, per germline (reference sequence). Trimming took off 6 bases at V and 8 bases at J, with 11 bases between the two ends. The CDR3 spans 12 residues. Here the CDR3 DNA reads TGTGCCAGCAGCCGGATGAGCGATGAGCAGTTCTTC. Amino acid sequence: CASSRMSDEQFF.

The gene calls are TRBV6-5 and TRBJ2-4, with TRBD2 identical over 7 bases. V trimming: 11 bases; J trimming: 0 bases; junction bases outside the gene matches: 4. The CDR3 is 13 amino acids. Per the germline V gene, CDR1 is MNHEY and CDR2 is SVGAGI. The CDR3 DNA reads TGTGCCGGGGGGGTCTTAGCCAAAAACATTCAGTACTTC. Its protein product is CAGGVLAKNIQYF.

The V gene is TRBV6-5, the J gene TRBJ1-5; no clear D. V dropped 6 bases and J dropped 3 bases, with 9 bases sitting between them. CDR3 length: 13 residues. The V gene's germline CDR1 is MNHEY and CDR2 SVGAGI. The CDR3 DNA reads as TGTGCCAGCAGCCGCCAGATCAATCAGCCCCAGCATTTT. As protein: CASSRQINQPQHF.

This clone was detected only once. The CDR3 is CASSSRDRGRKAGNTIYF. The CDR3 bases are TGTGCCAGCAGTTCCCGGGACAGGGGAAGGAAGGCTGGAAACACCATATATTTT. V usage is TRBV2 and J usage is TRBJ1-3; 10 nucleotides agree with TRBD1. V lost 5 bases and J lost 2; bases outside the gene matches: 12. The CDR3 totals 18 residues. The germline CDR1 and CDR2 sequences are SNHLY and FYNNEI. Using reference TRBV2 and TRBJ1-3 for the parts outside the CDR3, the full variable domain is EPEVTQTPSHQVTQMGQEVILRCVPISNHLYFYWYRQILGQKVEFLVSFYNNEISEKSEIFDDQFSVERPDGSNFTLKIRSTKLEDSAMYFCASSSRDRGRKAGNTIYFGEGSWLTVV.

The chain couples TRBV6-4 to TRBJ2-7; 7 bases map to TRBD2. The CDR3 sequence is 17 residues long. V was pared by 0 bases and J by 4 bases, with 12 bases of the junction left unmatched. CDR1 and CDR2 (germline): MRHNA, SNTAGT. This chain's CDR3 is CASSDSIRGRGTYEQYF. In DNA form, the CDR3 reads TGTGCCAGCAGTGACTCGATTCGCGGGAGAGGTACGTACGAGCAGTACTTC.

In its sample, this clone was seen once. The V call is TRBV7-9, the J call TRBJ2-7; TRBD1 aligns across 7 bases. Trimming removed 7 bases from V and 3 bases from J; junction bases left unmatched: 0. The germline V gene encodes CDR1 SEHNR and CDR2 FQNEAQ (reference sequence). The length of the CDR3 is 11 residues. CDR3: CASTGGYEQYF. The CDR3 DNA is TGTGCCAGCACAGGGGGCTACGAGCAGTACTTC.

The gene calls are TRBV18 and TRBJ1-5; no definite D call. The CDR3 is made up of 15 amino acids. Deletions cut 3 bases from V and 6 bases from J, with 15 bases between. Germline V lookup: CDR1 KGHSH, CDR2 LQKENI. CDR3 in DNA: TGTGCCAGCTCACCGCGATCGTCGGGTACTCAGCCCCAGCATTTT. Residues: CASSPRSSGTQPQHF. Full variable domain (rest looked up from reference TRBV18 and TRBJ1-5): NAGVMQNPRHLVRRRGQEARLRCSPMKGHSHVYWYRQLPEEGLKFMVYLQKENIIDESGMPKERFSAEFPKEGPSILRIQQVVRGDSAAYFCASSPRSSGTQPQHFGDGTRLSIL.

This chain joins TRBV7-8 and TRBJ2-7; 10 bases match TRBD1. V lost 5 bases, J lost 3 bases, and 7 bases stayed unmatched. The CDR3 length is 15 residues. Germline-derived CDR1 and CDR2 are SGHVS and FQNEAQ. CDR3 amino acids: CASSLRTGGNYEQYF. CDR3 sequence (DNA): TGTGCCAGCAGCCTAAGGACAGGGGGAAACTACGAGCAGTACTTC. Filled out from reference TRBV7-8 and TRBJ2-7, the complete variable domain reads GAGVSQSPRYKVAKRGQDVALRCDPISGHVSLFWYQQALGQGPEFLTYFQNEAQLDKSGLPSDRFFAERPEGSVSTLKIQRTQQEDSAVYLCASSLRTGGNYEQYFGPGTRLTVT.

V gene TRBV27 combines with J gene TRBJ2-1; 7 positions match TRBD1. V gave up 3 bases and J gave up 13 bases; unmatched junction bases: 9. Germline V lookup: CDR1 MNHEY, CDR2 SMNVEV (reference sequence). The CDR3 is 13 amino acids. CDR3 sequence: CASSFLAGTAQFF. CDR3 coding DNA: TGTGCCAGCAGTTTTCTTGCCGGGACAGCACAGTTCTTC.

This chain links TRBV15 with TRBJ2-3, with a tentative D call TRBD2 (6 bases). With 0 bases removed from V and 4 bases from J, the gap between germline ends came to 8 bases. This CDR3 is 14 amino acids long. Per germline, CDR1 LNHNV and CDR2 YYDKDF (reference sequence). The CDR3 protein is CATSRDRGSDTQYF. DNA of the CDR3: TGTGCCACCAGCAGAGATCGGGGGTCAGATACGCAGTATTTT.

This clone was recorded only once. The J gene is TRBJ2-7, the V gene TRBV1; the table's TRBD2 call for D was not verified on the DNA. TRBV1 is a listed pseudogene. The CDR3 is made up of 16 amino acids. The DNA for the CDR3 is TGCACCAGCAGCCCATTGAGTATGATAGCGAGCTACGAGCAGTACTTC. This codes for CTSSPLSMIASYEQYF.

The chain employs TRBV4-2 and TRBJ2-7; a weak D match, TRBD1 (6 bases). CDR3 length equals 19 residues. The germline CDR1 and CDR2 sequences are LGHNA and YNFKEQ. Trimming took off 5 bases at V and 5 bases at J, with 31 bases between the two ends. The CDR3 DNA reads TGTGCCAGCAGCTTACAGGGAAAGGTGGGAGTCTTCAGGGGCCACGAGCAGTACTTC. It translates to CASSLQGKVGVFRGHEQYF.

The genes are TRBV30 and TRBJ2-6; D call uncertain. The CDR3 runs to 13 residues. The V gene's germline CDR1 is GTSNPN and CDR2 SVGIG (reference sequence). Trimming removed 3 bases at V and 1 base at J, with 4 bases between. The CDR3 bases are TGTGCCTGGAGGGGTTCTGGGGCCAACGTCCTGACTTTC. Translation gives CAWRGSGANVLTF.

V is TRBV6-5 and J is TRBJ2-7; D is possibly TRBD2 (6 bases). V was clipped by 6 bases and J by 3 bases, with 15 bases between them. This CDR3 contains 14 residues. Germline lookup yields CDR1 MNHEY and CDR2 SVGAGI. CDR3 in amino acids: CASRGGGVLYEQYF. In nucleotides, the CDR3 is TGTGCCAGCAGGGGAGGAGGGGTCCTCTACGAGCAGTACTTC.

The chain recombines TRBV28 with TRBJ1-1; D uncertain. The CDR3 is 14 residues long. Germline V gene data show CDR1 as MDHEN and CDR2 as SYDVKM. V was shortened by 3 bases and J by 0 bases, with 8 bases between the two germline ends. In DNA, the CDR3 is TGTGCCAGCAGTTTTTGGGTGGTGAACACTGAAGCTTTCTTT. Translation: CASSFWVVNTEAFF.

The rearrangement links TRBV5-5 to TRBJ1-6; no clear D. Germline V CDR1 and CDR2: SGHKS, YYEKEE (reference sequence). V was shortened by 0 bases and J by 0 bases, with 4 bases between the two germline ends. The CDR3 spans 15 residues. The CDR3 region has the DNA TGTGCCAGCAGCTTGGGGAGCTCCTATAATTCACCCCTCCACTTT. Translation gives CASSLGSSYNSPLHF.

This clone was counted between two and nine times. The chain uses TRBV10-1 and TRBJ2-7; maybe TRBD1 (6 bases). With 10 bases removed from V and 3 bases from J, the gap between germline ends came to 19 bases. The CDR3 sequence is 14 residues long. Per the germline V gene, CDR1 is WNHNN and CDR2 is SYGVQD (reference sequence). CDR3 region: CATNPGRGGYEQYF. CDR3 DNA: TGCGCCACCAACCCGGGCAGGGGTGGCTACGAGCAGTACTTC.